This TCR beta chain was recorded in a study of vaccination and CD4 T cells after COVID-19. About the research overall: Control wells got either CEFX epitopes, HIV-1 Nef peptides, or no peptide at all.

Treatment described: approximately nine-day PBMC culture with coronavirus spike peptide pools or control peptides (ViraFEST assay). Cultures used around 2 million PBMCs per well, approximately 9.2 IU/ml IL-2 and around 9.2 ug/ml peptides. Overall study results and limits: Convalescent patients saw a median about 86% of their reactive clones show up only after vaccination.

This clonotype was counted a few times. The antigen is undetermined. This CDR3 comprises 15 residues. V lost 4 bases, J lost 0 bases, and 13 bases lay in between. Cultured CD4+ T cell DNA underwent sequencing with the Oncomine TCR Beta short-read assay. Extraction of genomic DNA was performed on cultured CD4+ T cells. One entry per CDR3 protein, called by TCRdb with MiXCR from the PCR reads. The table includes roughly 18,000 distinct CDR3 sequences, just under 45% detected once. This chain links TRBV12-3 or TRBV12-4 with TRBJ2-7, with D perhaps TRBD1 (5 bases). The material sequenced was CD4+ T cells from blood, cultured in vitro, taken after SARS-CoV-2 vaccination. This receptor was obtained from a human donor who had recovered from COVID-19. In nucleotides, the CDR3 is TGTGCCAGCAGTTGGGGCCGGACGAGCTCCTACGAGCAGTACTTC. Its translation is CASSWGRTSSYEQYF.